This entry features one T cell receptor beta chain sequence. This clonotype has a handful of counts. Its antigen is unknown. One base away there is no much larger clone; base qualities are not given. The germline V gene yields MGHRA for CDR1 and YSYEKL for CDR2. Clipping removes 1 base from V and 2 bases from J, with 4 as the unmatched junction base count. Including cysteine and phenylalanine, the CDR3 has 16 amino acids. The entry retains the CDR3 DNA only, 48 bases that are in frame from base 1. Libraries were constructed by 5' RACE. TCRdb records Illumina HiSeq 2500 as the sequencer. A second PCR of roughly 7 to 12 cycles was performed with a sample-barcoded 5' primer and a J-beta primer mix. A unique molecular identifier was introduced onto each TCR beta cDNA molecule by a template-switch 5' adaptor carrying 12 random nucleotides. Each sample yielded at least 2.5 million CDR3-containing paired-end reads. First-strand cDNA was synthesized from all RNA with the Mint cDNA synthesis kit, primed by a TRBC-specific oligonucleotide. After uracil-DNA glycosylase treatment, a first 18-cycle PCR used universal primers M1SS and BC2_uni_R on all cDNA. The source study handled its data this way. For normalization, 1 million high-quality reads were randomly selected from each sample, with every read carrying a distinct molecular identifier. Instead of being binned into consensus sequences, reads with shared molecular identifiers were discarded. CDR3 identification, clonotype clustering and error correction used MiTCR with a Q25 quality threshold and the strictest error-elimination algorithm. Lower-bound total TCR beta diversity was estimated with a nonparametric unseen species model using Euler transformation. TCRdb itself trimmed the public reads at Q25 with fastp, ran MiXCR and retained productive beta chains. Rows are unified per CDR3 protein, each entry keeping the most common DNA and genes. These V and J calls are TCRdb output, not the study's own analysis. The table for this sample lists 1.5 million or so distinct CDR3 sequences; approximately 43% of them were counted only once. In total, the top ten clones hold more than 4% of the sample.

The data originate from a study of blood T cells in healthy people across ages (dated by TCRdb to 2015 to 2017). Background for the entire study: In model experiments, template switching captured about one uniquely barcoded TCR beta cDNA molecule for every two T cells. Age-related changes in TCR beta repertoire diversity were measured in the study by deep sequencing normalized with unique cDNA molecular identifiers. Donors were grouped into four age groups: young (average approximately 16 years), middle-aged (approximately 41), aged (62) and long-lived (around 82). To avoid experimental bias, donors of different ages were distributed randomly across sequencing lanes. Two additional independent replicas of 1 million unique cDNA reads from the same blood draw were analyzed for two donors (one aged 18 to 30 and one aged 80 or older).

Systemically healthy Caucasian individuals from Russia, around 39 in total and aged about 6 to 95 years, were included as donors. Each donor gave about 9.7 milliliters of peripheral blood, drawn into EDTA-treated Vacutainer tubes. Ficoll-Paque density-gradient centrifugation was used to isolate PBMCs, with at least 7 million per sample. Total RNA, at least 5 micrograms per sample, was extracted from PBMCs with Trizol reagent. The percentages of naive CD45RAhigh/CD27high T cells were determined by flow cytometry on a PBMC aliquot from every donor. The study at large found these results: Observed TCR beta diversity per million T cells fell roughly linearly with age, and a significant reduction was already apparent by age roughly 40. There was a strong correlation between observed TCR beta diversity and the percentage of naive T cells measured by flow cytometry. Conclusive comparison of naive and antigen-experienced compartments was prevented by the profiling of bulk unsorted PBMCs. Donor CMV infection status was unknown, potentially confounding age-related changes in expanded clonotypes. Estimates of total diversity from one million sequenced T cells were regarded as lower bounds and underestimates. The long-lived group showed more naive CD4+ T cells, fewer expanded clones and increased TCR diversity than the aged group, suggesting age selection.

The sample consisted of blood. The receptor comes from a woman aged 18-29 years in good health. This sequence uses TRBV4-1 and TRBJ1-1; 10 central nucleotides agree with TRBD1. The DNA is TGCGCCAGCAGCCAAGGGGACAGGGGCCTCAACACTGAAGCTTTCTTT. Protein translation: CASSQGDRGLNTEAFF.